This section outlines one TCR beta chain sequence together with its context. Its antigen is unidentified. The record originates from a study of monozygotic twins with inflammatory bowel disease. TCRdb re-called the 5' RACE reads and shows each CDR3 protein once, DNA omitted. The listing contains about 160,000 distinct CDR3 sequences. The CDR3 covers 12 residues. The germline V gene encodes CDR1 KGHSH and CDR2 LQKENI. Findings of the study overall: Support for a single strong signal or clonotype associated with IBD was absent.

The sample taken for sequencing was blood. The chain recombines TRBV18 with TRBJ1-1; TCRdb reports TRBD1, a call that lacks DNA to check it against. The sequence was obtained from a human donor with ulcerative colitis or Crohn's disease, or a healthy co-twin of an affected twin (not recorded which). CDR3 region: CASSLLGAEAFF.